This record covers a single T cell receptor beta chain. J was trimmed by 4 bases and V by 0 bases; bases with no gene match: 7. From germline, CDR1 is SGHRS and CDR2 YFSETQ. The CDR3 length is 16 residues. The data are from a study of blood T cell repertoires in COVID-19. About the research overall: Sample material is recorded as cDNA or gDNA derived from T cells, B-cell-depleted T cells, or PBMCs.

Using immunoSEQ multiplex PCR, the repertoire was profiled, and TCRdb retains in-frame clones only, with some absent. The sample records 250,000 to 300,000 clones, 70% to 90% being singletons. The sample comprised PBMCs or T cells enriched from blood (not recorded which). The chain employs TRBV5-1 and TRBJ2-1; 7 positions match TRBD1. This TCR was sampled from a woman aged 55-70 years in a cohort exposed to, infected with or recovered from COVID-19 (not recorded which). DNA for the CDR3: TGCGCCAGCAGCTTGGGACGGGACAGCTTTTACAATGAGCAGTTCTTC. Translating it yields CASSLGRDSFYNEQFF.